These 27 T cell receptor beta chains were all obtained from the same sample, sequenced in a study of T cell responses to AZD1222 COVID-19 vaccine. Generated by immunoSEQ multiplex PCR, the TCRdb table keeps only in-frame clones and is missing some. The data show some 110,000 clones, 88% seen once. The sample consisted of peripheral blood, taken on day 0 of AZD1222 vaccination. The receptors stem from an adult in good health.

The chain joins TRBV28 to TRBJ2-2; D may be TRBD2 (5 bases). V was trimmed by 6 bases and J by 2 bases, leaving 13 bases between them. The CDR3 sequence is 15 residues long. CDR1 and CDR2 (germline): MDHEN, SYDVKM. The CDR3 is CASSLGVYNTGELFF. The CDR3 coding sequence is TGTGCCAGCAGCCTCGGGGTATATAACACCGGGGAGCTGTTTTTT. Full variable domain (outside the CDR3, taken from reference TRBV28 and TRBJ2-2): DVKVTQSSRYLVKRTGEKVFLECVQDMDHENMFWYRQDPGLGLRLIYFSYDVKMKEKGDIPEGYSVSREKKERFSLILESASTNQTSMYLCASSLGVYNTGELFFGEGSRLTVL.

The genes are TRBV5-1 and TRBJ1-4; tentative D call: TRBD1 (6 bases). CDR1 and CDR2 (germline): SGHRS, YFSETQ. CDR3 length: 14 residues. Trimming stripped 4 bases from V and 7 bases from J, with 14 bases between. The CDR3 DNA sequence: TGCGCCAGCAGCCAGGGGAGAGCGGGTGAAAAACTGTTTTTT. The encoded protein is CASSQGRAGEKLFF.

The V call is TRBV6-2 or TRBV6-3, the J call TRBJ1-6; the match to TRBD1 covers 9 bases. Germline-derived CDR1 and CDR2 are MNHEY and SVGEGT. The CDR3 is 17 amino acids. With V trimmed by 2 bases and J by 0 bases, 2 bases remained unmatched. The CDR3 sequence: CASSYKQGASYNSPLHF. CDR3 bases: TGTGCCAGCAGTTACAAACAGGGGGCCTCCTATAATTCACCCCTCCACTTT.

The chain has TRBV7-9 and TRBJ2-7, with 9 bases identical to TRBD2. The CDR3 runs 16 residues. The V and J ends lost 7 bases and 1 base, in that order; junction bases with no gene match: 11. Germline loops: CDR1 SEHNR, CDR2 FQNEAQ (reference sequence). In DNA, the CDR3 is TGTGCCAGCACCTCTAGCGAGACTAGCGGATCCTACGAGCAGTACTTC. Its translation: CASTSSETSGSYEQYF.

This clone was counted a single time. The chain couples TRBV7-2 to TRBJ2-7; TRBD2 matches 13 bases. The CDR3 length is 15 residues. V was pared by 7 bases and J by 4 bases, with 7 bases of the junction left unmatched. Germline values: CDR1 SGHTA, CDR2 FQGNSA. CDR3 sequence reads: CASTMGLAGLYEQYF. CDR3 DNA sequence: TGTGCCAGCACTATGGGACTAGCGGGATTATACGAGCAGTACTTC.

The genes are TRBV29-1 and TRBJ2-1, with 7 bases aligning to TRBD1. This CDR3 has 13 residues. Germline lookup yields CDR1 SQVTM and CDR2 ANQGSEA. With 4 bases clipped from V and 4 bases from J, the junction kept 4 bases outside the gene matches. Here the CDR3 reads CSVGGTDYNEQFF. CDR3 in DNA: TGCAGCGTTGGGGGGACAGATTACAATGAGCAGTTCTTC.

This clone was observed once. V gene TRBV11-3 combines with J gene TRBJ1-1, with a weak D call TRBD1 (6 bases). The germline CDR1 and CDR2 sequences are SGHNT and YENEEA. The CDR3 is made up of 12 amino acids. With 5 bases removed from V and 7 bases from J, the gap between germline ends came to 11 bases. DNA for the CDR3: TGTGCCAGCAGCCGATCAGGGGTTGAAGCTTTCTTT. It yields the protein CASSRSGVEAFF.

The chain links TRBV27 to TRBJ2-1; TRBD2 agrees at 13 bases. This CDR3 has 16 residues. The ends lost 5 bases at V and 8 bases at J; junction bases unmatched: 9. Germline CDR1 and CDR2: MNHEY and SMNVEV (reference sequence). The CDR3 protein is CASSPRTSGRRHEQFF. CDR3 bases: TGTGCCAGCAGTCCCAGGACTAGCGGGAGAAGACATGAGCAGTTCTTC.

V usage is TRBV2 and J usage is TRBJ1-5; D is possibly TRBD1 (5 bases). V gave up 2 bases and J gave up 9 bases, with 20 bases separating them. The germline gives CDR1 SNHLY, CDR2 FYNNEI. The CDR3 extends over 16 amino acids. This CDR3 reads CASSERGPLLGGPQHF. CDR3 sequence (DNA): TGTGCCAGCAGTGAAAGAGGTCCGCTCTTGGGGGGGCCCCAGCATTTT.

The chain couples TRBV7-9 to TRBJ1-1; 7 bases align to TRBD1. V gave up 5 bases and J gave up 4 bases; unmatched junction bases: 7. Germline CDR1 and CDR2: SEHNR and FQNEAQ (reference sequence). The CDR3 covers 14 residues. This chain's CDR3 is CASSPGGVRTEAFF. CDR3 in DNA: TGTGCCAGCAGCCCAGGGGGGGTTCGCACTGAAGCTTTCTTT. Filled out from reference TRBV7-9 and TRBJ1-1, the complete variable domain reads DTGVSQNPRHKITKRGQNVTFRCDPISEHNRLYWYRQTLGQGPEFLTYFQNEAQLEKSRLLSDRFSAERPKGSFSTLEIQRTEQGDSAMYLCASSPGGVRTEAFFGQGTRLTVV.

This clone has just a few counts. The V and J genes are TRBV2 and TRBJ1-2, with a possible D match to TRBD1 (5 bases). CDR1 and CDR2 from the germline V gene are SNHLY and FYNNEI. This CDR3 region has 13 residues. V lost 2 bases to trimming and J lost 6 bases, with 10 bases between them. CDR3: CASSELRGDGYTF. The CDR3, as DNA: TGTGCCAGCAGTGAATTGCGAGGGGATGGCTACACCTTC.

V gene TRBV7-9 combines with J gene TRBJ2-2, with 10 bases lining up with TRBD1. CDR3 length: 19 residues. V gave up 2 bases and J gave up 4 bases; unmatched junction bases: 13. In germline, CDR1 is SEHNR, CDR2 FQNEAQ (reference sequence). CDR3 sequence: CASSLWFGTGARGTGELFF. The CDR3 nucleotides read TGTGCCAGCAGCTTATGGTTCGGGACAGGGGCCCGAGGCACCGGGGAGCTGTTTTTT.

This sequence joins TRBV5-6 and TRBJ2-7; D unclear. Trimming removed 3 bases from V and 2 bases from J, with 3 bases in between. Germline V gene sequence: CDR1 SGHDT, CDR2 YYEEEE. The length of the CDR3 is 11 residues. CDR3 in amino acids: CASSSPYEQYF. The CDR3 DNA reads as TGTGCCAGCAGCTCGCCCTACGAGCAGTACTTC.

The chain carries TRBV2 and TRBJ1-4, with no clear D. The ends were cut back, 1 base at V and 8 bases at J, with 14 bases in the middle. CDR3 length equals 15 residues. Per germline, CDR1 SNHLY and CDR2 FYNNEI. The chain's CDR3 is CASSEDVEAGEKLFF. The CDR3 DNA reads TGTGCCAGCAGTGAAGACGTGGAGGCGGGAGAAAAACTGTTTTTT.

The genes are TRBV3-1 (or the pseudogene TRBV3-2) and TRBJ1-2; no reliable D call. Germline CDR1 reads LGHDT; CDR2 reads YNNKEL (reference sequence). CDR3 length equals 12 residues. The V end lost 6 bases, the J end lost 0 bases, and 5 bases lay between the germline ends. Here the CDR3 DNA reads TGTGCCAGCAGGGATCCTAACTATGGCTACACCTTC. Translation: CASRDPNYGYTF.

This rearrangement joins TRBV7-9 to TRBJ2-5; D gene ambiguous. Germline loops: CDR1 SEHNR, CDR2 FQNEAQ (reference sequence). The CDR3 is 12 amino acids. V was shortened by 3 bases and J by 5 bases, with 7 bases between the two germline ends. This chain's CDR3 is CASSLVGETQYF. CDR3 DNA: TGTGCCAGCAGCTTGGTCGGGGAGACCCAGTACTTC.

In nucleotides, the CDR3 is TGTGCCAGCAGCGGGGGACGAGCCTACAATGAGCAGTTCTTC. It yields the protein CASSGGRAYNEQFF. The chain joins TRBV9 to TRBJ2-1; D tentatively fits TRBD1 or TRBD2 (5 bases each). The CDR3 is 14 residues long. V was trimmed by 3 bases and J by 2 bases, leaving 9 bases between them. Germline values: CDR1 SGDLS, CDR2 YYNGEE.

The chain links TRBV4-1 to TRBJ2-7; D remains unclear. CDR1 is MGHRA and CDR2 is YSYEKL in the germline V gene. With 4 bases removed from V and 6 bases from J, the gap between germline ends came to 13 bases. The CDR3 is 13 residues long. The CDR3: CASSPNLEREQYF. CDR3 DNA sequence: TGCGCCAGCAGCCCCAACTTAGAGCGCGAGCAGTACTTC.

The genes are TRBV6-5 and TRBJ2-3, with a weak D call TRBD2 (5 bases). The ends were cut back, 10 bases at V and 2 bases at J, with 19 bases in the middle. The germline V gene encodes CDR1 MNHEY and CDR2 SVGAGI. The CDR3 consists of 15 residues. CDR3 sequence (DNA): TGTGCCACCCTTCGAGGGCCGCTATACACAGATACGCAGTATTTT. Translated, it gives CATLRGPLYTDTQYF.

This chain connects TRBV5-5 to TRBJ1-6; D is undetermined. The CDR3 contains 14 residues. The germline gives CDR1 SGHKS, CDR2 YYEKEE (reference sequence). Trimming removed 0 bases at V and 6 bases at J, with 7 bases between. The CDR3 loop is CASSLGTLNSPLHF. The DNA of the CDR3 is TGTGCCAGCAGCTTGGGCACGCTTAATTCACCCCTCCACTTT. Drawing the rest from reference TRBV5-5 and TRBJ1-6, the complete variable domain is DAGVTQSPTHLIKTRGQQVTLRCSPISGHKSVSWYQQVLGQGPQFIFQYYEKEERGRGNFPDRFSARQFPNYSSELNVNALLLGDSALYLCASSLGTLNSPLHFGNGTRLTVT.

The chain links TRBV15 to TRBJ2-1; a possible D gene is TRBD2 (7 bases). V was trimmed by 1 base and J by 8 bases, leaving 15 bases between them. The CDR3 is 15 amino acids. The germline V gene has CDR1 LNHNV and CDR2 YYDKDF (reference sequence). The CDR3, as DNA: TGTGCCACCAGCAGAGTATGGGGGGGCATGGATGAGCAGTTCTTC. This encodes CATSRVWGGMDEQFF.

V and J are TRBV9 and TRBJ2-1; the D gene could be TRBD1 or TRBD2 (6 bases each). Germline V gene lookup returns CDR1 SGDLS and CDR2 YYNGEE. V was cut by 5 bases and J by 2 bases, with 23 bases left in between. This CDR3 region has 18 residues. CDR3 nucleotides: TGTGCCAGCAGAGGAGAGGGGGTGGTTAGCGGCACCTACAATGAGCAGTTCTTC. Residues: CASRGEGVVSGTYNEQFF.

This chain links TRBV10-3 with TRBJ1-3; 7 bases are a match to TRBD1. This CDR3 is built from 16 residues. Germline loops: CDR1 ENHRY, CDR2 SYGVKD. With 3 bases clipped from V and 0 bases from J, the junction kept 5 bases outside the gene matches. This chain's CDR3 is CAISDPGQISGNTIYF. Written as DNA, the CDR3 is TGTGCCATCAGTGACCCGGGACAGATCTCTGGAAACACCATATATTTT.

The rearrangement uses TRBV4-3 and TRBJ1-2; TRBD1 is a possible D gene (5 bases). The germline V gene encodes CDR1 LGHNA and CDR2 YSLEER. The CDR3 is made up of 13 amino acids. Trimming shortened V by 4 bases and J by 4 bases, and 10 bases separated the two germline ends. The CDR3 spells CASSPRRGYGYTF. CDR3 in DNA: TGCGCCAGCAGCCCGCGAAGGGGCTATGGCTACACCTTC.

This clone was picked up one time. The chain is built from TRBV2 and TRBJ2-7; 7 bases fit TRBD2. Germline V gene sequence: CDR1 SNHLY, CDR2 FYNNEI. Germline trimming cut 10 bases from V and 1 base from J; bases unmatched to any gene: 4. CDR3 length equals 12 residues. This chain's CDR3 is CATKRDSYEQYF. The CDR3 coding sequence is TGTGCCACAAAGCGGGATTCCTACGAGCAGTACTTC.

The chain uses TRBV18 and TRBJ1-2; the match to TRBD1 covers 7 bases. With V trimmed by 0 bases and J by 6 bases, 7 bases remained unmatched. Germline assignment: CDR1 KGHSH and CDR2 LQKENI. This CDR3 is 15 amino acids long. The CDR3 here is CASSPPVLQGDGYTF. Written as DNA, the CDR3 is TGTGCCAGCTCACCACCCGTGCTCCAGGGGGATGGCTACACCTTC.

J is TRBJ1-2 and V is TRBV5-1, with D perhaps TRBD1 (5 bases). From germline, CDR1 is SGHRS and CDR2 YFSETQ. The CDR3 runs to 13 residues. V lost 5 bases and J lost 13, with 21 bases in between. Written as DNA, the CDR3 is TGCGCCAGCAGGGACGGGGCGCGGAGCTCGGGCACCTTC. The encoded protein is CASRDGARSSGTF.